The clone carrying this T cell receptor beta chain was counted ten times or more. Its antigen is unknown. Method: immunoSEQ multiplex PCR; TCRdb's copy keeps in-frame clones and lacks some. The repertoire consists of tens of thousands of clones, none detected only once. The sample is drawn from a study of T cells after posttransplantation cyclophosphamide. Study outcomes and limitations: Tissue-infiltrating T cells from skin or gut overlapped little with blood T cells. Donor CD8+ memory clones often dominated recipient blood repertoires at later times.

Unmatched junction bases numbered 3, after V lost 6 bases and J lost 6 bases. The CDR3 is 13 amino acids. Germline V gene data show CDR1 as SGHTA and CDR2 as FQGTGA. The sequenced sample was PBMCs. The clonotype originates from a man aged 50 to 59 in good health, CMV-negative, and a related stem cell transplant donor. The V and J genes are TRBV7-3 and TRBJ2-3; 10 bases match TRBD2. CDR3 DNA sequence: TGTGCCAGCAGTCTAGCGGGAGCGGATACGCAGTATTTT. Protein: CASSLAGADTQYF.